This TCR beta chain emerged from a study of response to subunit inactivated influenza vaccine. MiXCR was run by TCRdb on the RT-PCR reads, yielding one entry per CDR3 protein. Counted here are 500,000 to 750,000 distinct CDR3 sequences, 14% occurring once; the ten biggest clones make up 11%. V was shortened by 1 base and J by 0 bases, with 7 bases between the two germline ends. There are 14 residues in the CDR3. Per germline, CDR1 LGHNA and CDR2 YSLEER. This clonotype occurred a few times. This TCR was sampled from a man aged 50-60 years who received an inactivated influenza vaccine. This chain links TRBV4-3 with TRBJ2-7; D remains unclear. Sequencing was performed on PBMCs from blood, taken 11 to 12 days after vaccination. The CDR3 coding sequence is TGCGCCAGCAGCCAAGCACAGAACTCCTACGAGCAGTACTTC. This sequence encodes CASSQAQNSYEQYF.